Following are 11 T cell receptor beta chains from one sample sequenced in a study of blood T cell repertoires in COVID-19. TCRdb's table, derived via immunoSEQ multiplex PCR, lists solely in-frame clones and lacks some. The data hold 150,000 to 200,000 clones, with roughly 77% observed a single time. Sequencing input: peripheral blood. These receptors came from a woman aged 40 to 50 with COVID-19, enrolled during active disease.

This clone has ten or more counts. The chain carries TRBV10-3 and TRBJ2-7, with TRBD1 identical over 7 bases. The germline gives CDR1 ENHRY, CDR2 SYGVKD. The trim removed 0 bases at V and 3 bases at J, leaving 17 bases unmatched. This CDR3 spans 19 amino acids. The CDR3 DNA reads TGTGCCATCAGTGAGTCGGACCTTAGCCTCGGGACAGCCCACTACGAGCAGTACTTC. It is translated as CAISESDLSLGTAHYEQYF.

The rearrangement links TRBV7-3 to TRBJ2-2; a possible D gene is TRBD2 (5 bases). Germline CDR1 is SGHTA and CDR2 is FQGTGA. The CDR3 totals 13 residues. Trimming stripped 6 bases from V and 7 bases from J, with 12 bases between. CDR3 protein: CASSARRGGELFF. The DNA of the CDR3 is TGTGCCAGCAGTGCCCGTCGGGGCGGGGAGCTGTTTTTT.

The rearrangement links TRBV21-1 to TRBJ2-2; the DNA was not used to check the table's D call, TRBD1. TRBV21-1 is marked as a pseudogene. This CDR3 comprises 18 residues. The CDR3 protein is CASSKAGGRQGDTGELFF. The CDR3 DNA follows: TGTGCCAGCAGCAAAGCGGGTGGGAGACAGGGGGACACCGGGGAGCTGTTTTTT.

This clone was recorded many times. Other DNA variants within this sample encode the same CDR3. The rearrangement links TRBV18 to TRBJ1-1, with D unresolved. Trimming stripped 3 bases from V and 1 base from J, with 9 bases between. Germline V lookup: CDR1 KGHSH, CDR2 LQKENI. There are 14 residues in the CDR3. Written as DNA, the CDR3 is TGTGCCAGCTCACCTGCCCCGGGGAACACTGAAGCTTTCTTT. Protein: CASSPAPGNTEAFF.

CDR3 sequence reads: CASSPRDRGTEAFF. The CDR3 DNA reads as TGTGCCAGCAGTCCCCGGGACAGGGGGACTGAAGCTTTCTTT. The V gene is TRBV7-8, the J gene TRBJ1-1; 11 bases map to TRBD1. The CDR3 runs to 14 residues. Germline V gives CDR1 SGHVS, CDR2 FQNEAQ. The trim removed 6 bases at V and 5 bases at J, leaving 5 bases unmatched. Looking up the rest from reference TRBV7-8 and TRBJ1-1 gives the full variable domain: GAGVSQSPRYKVAKRGQDVALRCDPISGHVSLFWYQQALGQGPEFLTYFQNEAQLDKSGLPSDRFFAERPEGSVSTLKIQRTQQEDSAVYLCASSPRDRGTEAFFGQGTRLTVV.

The chain combines TRBV4-1 with TRBJ2-7, with 8 bases aligning to TRBD2. Germline V gene lookup returns CDR1 MGHRA and CDR2 YSYEKL. The CDR3 is 14 amino acids. V trimming: 3 bases; J trimming: 6 bases; junction bases outside the gene matches: 7. The CDR3 nucleotides read TGCGCCAGCAGCCAGACGGGAGGGGTACGCGAGCAGTACTTC. Translation gives CASSQTGGVREQYF.

The chain has TRBV5-1 and TRBJ1-4; tentative D call: TRBD1 (6 bases). The CDR3 runs 15 residues. Between the trimmed V and J ends, which lost 0 bases and 1 base, there was a span of 7 bases. Germline assignment: CDR1 SGHRS and CDR2 YFSETQ. The CDR3 DNA reads as TGCGCCAGCAGCTTGGCGGGACAAACTAATGAAAAACTGTTTTTT. Its translation is CASSLAGQTNEKLFF.

This clone showed up just once. This rearrangement joins TRBV12-5 to TRBJ2-2, with 7 bases that match TRBD2. Germline trimming cut 5 bases from V and 10 bases from J; bases unmatched to any gene: 19. The CDR3 is made up of 17 amino acids. Germline V gene sequence: CDR1 LGHNT, CDR2 FRNRAP. The DNA for the CDR3 is TGTGCTAGTGGTCCAACCACCGGACTAGTTGGGGTTAAGGAGCTGTTTTTT. This codes for CASGPTTGLVGVKELFF. The variable domain in full, with the rest retrieved from reference TRBV12-5 and TRBJ2-2, is DARVTQTPRHKVTEMGQEVTMRCQPILGHNTVFWYRQTMMQGLELLAYFRNRAPLDDSGMPKDRFSAEMPDATLATLKIQPSEPRDSAVYFCASGPTTGLVGVKELFFGEGSRLTVL.

J is TRBJ1-2 and V is TRBV7-2; the match to TRBD1 covers 9 bases. V trimming: 9 bases; J trimming: 3 bases; junction bases outside the gene matches: 5. The CDR3 contains 13 residues. CDR1 is SGHTA and CDR2 is FQGNSA in the germline V gene. CDR3 sequence reads: CASRDRADYGYTF. CDR3 bases: TGTGCCAGTAGGGACAGGGCCGACTATGGCTACACCTTC.

CDR3 sequence (DNA): TGCAGCGTTGAAAGGGGGGGGGAGACCCAGTACTTC. Translating gives CSVERGGETQYF. This chain uses TRBV29-1 with TRBJ2-5, with TRBD2 as a possible D gene (7 bases). Trimming stripped 2 bases from V and 5 bases from J, with 9 bases between. This CDR3 is built from 12 residues. The germline gives CDR1 SQVTM, CDR2 ANQGSEA.

The CDR3 protein is CASMPGGNTGELFF. For the CDR3, the DNA is TGTGCCAGCATGCCGGGGGGGAACACCGGGGAGCTGTTTTTT. The J gene is TRBJ2-2, the V gene TRBV2; 7 bases align to TRBD2. The CDR3 extends over 14 amino acids. CDR1 is SNHLY and CDR2 is FYNNEI in the germline V gene. Trimming removed 7 bases from V and 1 base from J; junction bases left unmatched: 3.